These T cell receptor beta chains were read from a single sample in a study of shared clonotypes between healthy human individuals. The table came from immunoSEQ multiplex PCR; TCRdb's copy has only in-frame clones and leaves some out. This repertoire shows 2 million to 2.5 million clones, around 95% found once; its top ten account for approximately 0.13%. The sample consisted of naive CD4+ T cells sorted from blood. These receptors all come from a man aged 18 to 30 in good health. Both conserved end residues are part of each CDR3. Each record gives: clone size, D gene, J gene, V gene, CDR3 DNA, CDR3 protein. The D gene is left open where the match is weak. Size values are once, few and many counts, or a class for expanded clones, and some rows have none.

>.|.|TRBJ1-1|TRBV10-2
TGCGCCAGCAGTCCCTCAACAACATACCAAGCTTTCTTT
CASSPSTTYQAFF
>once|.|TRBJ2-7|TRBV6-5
TGTGCCAGCAGCCCAGACAGGATTCTCTACGAGCAGTACTTC
CASSPDRILYEQYF
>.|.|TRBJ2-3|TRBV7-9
TGTGCCAGCAACCTATTTATGCCTAGCACAGATACGCAGTATTTT
CASNLFMPSTDTQYF
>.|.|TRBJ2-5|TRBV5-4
TGTGCCAGCAGTCTGGGGGGAGAACGTTCGGAGACCCAGTACTTC
CASSLGGERSETQYF
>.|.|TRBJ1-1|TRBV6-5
TGTGCCAGCTCTCCATGGGGAGAGGGTGACACTGAAGCTTTCTTT
CASSPWGEGDTEAFF
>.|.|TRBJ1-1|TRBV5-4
TGTGCCAGCAGCTTGAGCAGGCAGGGGAACACTGAAGCTTTCTTT
CASSLSRQGNTEAFF
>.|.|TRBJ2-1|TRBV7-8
TGTGCCAGCAGCCTTGACACGATGGATTACAATGAGCAGTTCTTC
CASSLDTMDYNEQFF
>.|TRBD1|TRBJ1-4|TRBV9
TGTGCCAGCAGCGTCACACAGGGGGCGGGTGAAAAACTGTTTTTT
CASSVTQGAGEKLFF
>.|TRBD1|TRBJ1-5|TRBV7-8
TGTGCCAGCAGCCTACAGGGGCACAATCAGCCCCAGCATTTT
CASSLQGHNQPQHF
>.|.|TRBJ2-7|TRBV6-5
TGTGCCAGCCGAGCGAGTTATGGGGACTCCTACGAGCAGTACTTC
CASRASYGDSYEQYF
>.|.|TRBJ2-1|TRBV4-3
TGCGCCAGCAGCCAAGCCCCCGGACACTCTTACAATGAGCAGTTCTTC
CASSQAPGHSYNEQFF
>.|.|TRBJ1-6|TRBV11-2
TGTGCCAGCAGCTTAGGGCCCGAGGGGTATCGGGCCCTCCACTTT
CASSLGPEGYRALHF
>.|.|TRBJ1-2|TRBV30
TGTGCCTGGACCGCCGGCTCTGGCTACACCTTC
CAWTAGSGYTF
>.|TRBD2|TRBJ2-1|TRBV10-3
TGTGCCATCAGGGGTCTAGCGGAACCCTACAATGAGCAGTTCTTC
CAIRGLAEPYNEQFF
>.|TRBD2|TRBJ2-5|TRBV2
TGTGCCAGCAGTGAATTGGGCGGGACTATAGAGTACTTC
CASSELGGTIEYF
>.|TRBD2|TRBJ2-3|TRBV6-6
TGTGCCAGCAGTTCTGGGATAGCGGGGACTGGTACGCAGTATTTT
CASSSGIAGTGTQYF
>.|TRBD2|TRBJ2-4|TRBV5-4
TGTGCCAGCAGCCCCCCCGGGGGGTCAAACATTCAGTACTTC
CASSPPGGSNIQYF
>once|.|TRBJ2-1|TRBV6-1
TGTGCCAGCAGTGAAGCTGCAGGGGCCTTTTCTTACAATGAGCAGTTCTTC
CASSEAAGAFSYNEQFF
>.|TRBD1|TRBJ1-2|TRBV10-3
TGTGCCATCAGTGGTCAGGACAGGGCTAACTATGGCTACACCTTC
CAISGQDRANYGYTF
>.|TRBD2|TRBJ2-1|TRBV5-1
TGCGCCAGCAGCTTTAGCGGGGGGGCCGGGAATGAGCAGTTCTTC
CASSFSGGAGNEQFF
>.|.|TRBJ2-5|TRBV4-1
TGCGCCAGCAGCCAAGGACGGCTCCAAGAGACCCAGTACTTC
CASSQGRLQETQYF
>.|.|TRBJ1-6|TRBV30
TGTGCCTGGAGTTTCGGTAGTTCCCGGTCACCCCTCCACTTT
CAWSFGSSRSPLHF
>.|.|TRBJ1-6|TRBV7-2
TGTGCCAGCAGCTTAGGAGGTGACAGAAATTCACCCCTCCACTTT
CASSLGGDRNSPLHF
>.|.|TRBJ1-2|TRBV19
TGTGCCAGTAGTATTGGGGCGGCCGGCGGCTACACCTTC
CASSIGAAGGYTF
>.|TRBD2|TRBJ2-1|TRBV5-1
TGCGCCAGCAGCGCCACTAGCGGACCCTACAATGAGCAGTTCTTC
CASSATSGPYNEQFF
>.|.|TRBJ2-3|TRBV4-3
TGCGCCAGCAGCGTCAATTTGTATGGGGCAGATACGCAGTATTTT
CASSVNLYGADTQYF
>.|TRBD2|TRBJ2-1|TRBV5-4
TGTGCCAGCAGCCTACTAGCGGGAACATACAATGAGCAGTTCTTC
CASSLLAGTYNEQFF
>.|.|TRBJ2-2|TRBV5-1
TGCGCCAGCAGCTTGGAGTCACCCACCGGGGAGCTGTTTTTT
CASSLESPTGELFF
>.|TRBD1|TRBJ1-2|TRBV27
TGTGCCAGCAGTCCTCGGACAGGGGTTATGTTTGACTATGGCTACACCTTC
CASSPRTGVMFDYGYTF
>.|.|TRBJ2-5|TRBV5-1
TGCGCCAGCAGCGACCTCGCCGGGGACGAAGAGACCCAGTACTTC
CASSDLAGDEETQYF
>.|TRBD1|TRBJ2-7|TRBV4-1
TGCGCCAGCAGCCAACCGGGGACAGGGTCCTACGAGCAGTACTTC
CASSQPGTGSYEQYF
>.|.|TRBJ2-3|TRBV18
TGTGCCAGCTCACCACCTCATAGACTATCCACAGATACGCAGTATTTT
CASSPPHRLSTDTQYF
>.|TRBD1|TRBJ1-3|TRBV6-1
TGTGCCAGCAGCCGCGGACAGGCCTCTGGAAACACCATATATTTT
CASSRGQASGNTIYF
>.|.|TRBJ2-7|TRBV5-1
TGCGCCAGCAGCTTGGCCGGACAACATCCCCTCCTGGAGCAGTACTTC
CASSLAGQHPLLEQYF
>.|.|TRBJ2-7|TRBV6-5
TGTGCCAGCAGTACCTACAGGAGTATCTCCTACGAGCAGTACTTC
CASSTYRSISYEQYF
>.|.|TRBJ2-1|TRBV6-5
TGTGCCAGCACCGCCCGACGAGGAGAGCAGTTCTTC
CASTARRGEQFF
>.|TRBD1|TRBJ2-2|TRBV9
TGTGCCAGCAGCGTAGATCAGGTACAGGGGAAGGCCGGGGAGCTGTTTTTT
CASSVDQVQGKAGELFF
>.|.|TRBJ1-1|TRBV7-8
TGTGCCAGCGGCGGGCGGTCCCCTGGGGCTTTCTTT
CASGGRSPGAFF
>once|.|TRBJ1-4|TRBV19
TGTGCCAGTAGTACACAGGGCGCCAATGAAAAACTGTTTTTT
CASSTQGANEKLFF
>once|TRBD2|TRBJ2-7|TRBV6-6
TGTGCCAGCAAATACCGGACTAGCGGAGGGTACGAGCAGTACTTC
CASKYRTSGGYEQYF
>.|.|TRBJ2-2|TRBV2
TGTGCCAGCAGGGGACCAGTGACCGGGGAGCTGTTTTTT
CASRGPVTGELFF
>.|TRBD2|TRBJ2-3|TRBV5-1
TGCGCCAGCAGCTTGGAGTTAGCGGGAGGTTTCACAGATACGCAGTATTTT
CASSLELAGGFTDTQYF
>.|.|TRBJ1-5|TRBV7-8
TGTGCCAGCAGCTTTGCCGGGGTGAACAATCAGCCCCAGCATTTT
CASSFAGVNNQPQHF
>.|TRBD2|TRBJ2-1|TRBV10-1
TGCGCCAGCAGTGGGGGGACTAGCGGTGAGCAGTTCTTC
CASSGGTSGEQFF
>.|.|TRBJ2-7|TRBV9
TGTGCCAGCAGCGTAACCGGGAGCCTCTACGAGCAGTACTTC
CASSVTGSLYEQYF
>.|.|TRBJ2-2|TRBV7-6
TGTGCCAGCAGCCCCAGGGGGAGGGGGGAGCTGTTTTTT
CASSPRGRGELFF
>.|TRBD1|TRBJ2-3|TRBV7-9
TGTGCCAGCAGGACCGAGTGGACAGGGTGGGAAGATACGCAGTATTTT
CASRTEWTGWEDTQYF
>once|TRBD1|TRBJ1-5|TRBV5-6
TGTGCCAGCAGTCATCGGAACAGGGGTAGCAATCAGCCCCAGCATTTT
CASSHRNRGSNQPQHF
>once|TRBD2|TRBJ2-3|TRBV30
TGTGCCTGGAGTGTACAGAGCGGGGGCACAGATACGCAGTATTTT
CAWSVQSGGTDTQYF
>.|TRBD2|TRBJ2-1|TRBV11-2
TGTGCCAGCAGCTCCCCGACAGAGACTAGCGAACCGTTTAATGAGCAGTTCTTC
CASSSPTETSEPFNEQFF
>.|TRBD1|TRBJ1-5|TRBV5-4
TGTGCCAGCTCAGACAGGGGGGACAATCAGCCCCAGCATTTT
CASSDRGDNQPQHF
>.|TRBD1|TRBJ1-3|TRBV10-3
TGTGCCATCAGTGAGCCCGGGACAGGGCCCCTCAACACCATATATTTT
CAISEPGTGPLNTIYF
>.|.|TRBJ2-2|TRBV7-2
TGTGCCAGCAGCTCCCAAGGGAACACCGGGGAGCTGTTTTTT
CASSSQGNTGELFF
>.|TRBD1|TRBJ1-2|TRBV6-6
TGTGCCAGCAGCGATTCAGACAGGGCTGACTATGGCTACACCTTC
CASSDSDRADYGYTF
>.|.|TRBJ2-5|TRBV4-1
TGCGCCAGCAGCCATTTTGGGACTGAGCGAGAGACCCAGTACTTC
CASSHFGTERETQYF
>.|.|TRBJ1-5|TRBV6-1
TGTGCCAGCAGTGGCTGGGTCCGGGAGAGCAATCAGCCCCAGCATTTT
CASSGWVRESNQPQHF
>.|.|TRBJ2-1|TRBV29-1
TGCAGCGTTGTGCGGGGACTCTACAATGAGCAGTTCTTC
CSVVRGLYNEQFF
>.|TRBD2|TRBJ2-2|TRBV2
TGTGCCAGCAGGGGGAGGGAGCAGGAGAACACCGGGGAGCTGTTTTTT
CASRGREQENTGELFF
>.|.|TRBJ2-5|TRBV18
TGTGCCAGCTCACCACCGGCGGGTAGCGTTGAAGGGACCCAGTACTTC
CASSPPAGSVEGTQYF
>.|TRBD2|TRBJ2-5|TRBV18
TGTGCCAGCTCACCATCGGGGGGCCAAGAGACCCAGTACTTC
CASSPSGGQETQYF